The 18 T cell receptor beta chains presented below share a single source sample, sequenced in a study of CD8 T cells in Susac syndrome. Roughly 0.45 to 1 ug RNA was reverse transcribed with random hexamers. TCRdb passed the immunoSEQ multiplex PCR reads through MiXCR, listing each CDR3 protein once. Among 200,000 or so distinct CDR3 sequences listed, over 90% were seen once. Sequenced sample: CD8+ T cells from PBMCs. The receptors come from a human donor with Susac syndrome.

The chain employs TRBV5-4 and TRBJ2-7, with D possibly being TRBD2 (6 bases). Germline-derived CDR1 and CDR2 are SGHNT and YYREEE (reference sequence). CDR3 size: 15 residues. V was trimmed by 3 bases and J by 6 bases, leaving 19 bases between them. In DNA form, the CDR3 reads TGTGCCAGCAGCTCCGCAAGTCGGGGGTCTAGCGAGCAGTACTTC. Its protein product is CASSSASRGSSEQYF.

The genes are TRBV28 and TRBJ2-5; D is perhaps TRBD1 (5 bases). The V end was cut by 6 bases, the J end by 0 bases, with 17 bases between. The length of the CDR3 is 16 residues. The V gene's germline CDR1 is MDHEN and CDR2 SYDVKM. The CDR3: CASRAYDSRNQETQYF. CDR3 bases: TGTGCCAGCAGGGCGTATGACAGCCGAAACCAAGAGACCCAGTACTTC. Variable domain in full (rest from reference TRBV28 and TRBJ2-5): DVKVTQSSRYLVKRTGEKVFLECVQDMDHENMFWYRQDPGLGLRLIYFSYDVKMKEKGDIPEGYSVSREKKERFSLILESASTNQTSMYLCASRAYDSRNQETQYFGPGTRLLVL.

The chain recombines TRBV20-1 with TRBJ2-1; no clear D. The germline V gene encodes CDR1 DFQATT and CDR2 SNEGSKA (reference sequence). The CDR3 extends over 12 amino acids. The ends were cut back, 6 bases at V and 10 bases at J, with 16 bases in the middle. The CDR3 DNA follows: TGCAGTGCCCCTAGACGGTTGGGGGAGCAGTTCTTC. It yields the protein CSAPRRLGEQFF.

The chain combines TRBV12-3 or TRBV12-4 with TRBJ2-3, with TRBD1 matching 8 bases. CDR3 size: 14 residues. Germline trimming cut 6 bases from V and 2 bases from J; bases unmatched to any gene: 4. The CDR3 here is CASRTGVPTDTQYF. CDR3 DNA sequence: TGTGCCAGCAGGACAGGGGTACCCACAGATACGCAGTATTTT.

DNA of the CDR3: TGTGCCAGCAGTTTGATGGACGGAAACACTGAAGCTTTCTTT. It is translated as CASSLMDGNTEAFF. The chain combines TRBV28 with TRBJ1-1; no clear D. The CDR3 sequence is 14 residues long. Germline values: CDR1 MDHEN, CDR2 SYDVKM. V shed 3 bases and J shed 2 bases, with 10 bases lying between them.

The chain couples TRBV11-2 to TRBJ2-7; the D is unclear. The CDR3 extends over 13 amino acids. Germline CDR1 and CDR2: SGHAT and FQNNGV. The V and J ends lost 1 base and 3 bases respectively, with 7 bases between them. CDR3 nucleotide sequence: TGTGCCAGCAGCTTAGGGGCTTACTACGAGCAGTACTTC. Protein: CASSLGAYYEQYF.

The chain employs TRBV24-1 and TRBJ1-5; D may be TRBD1 (5 bases). The CDR3 extends over 14 amino acids. Trimming left V 5 bases short and J 0 bases short, with 7 bases between. Germline V gene data show CDR1 as KGHDR and CDR2 as SFDVKD. The DNA for the CDR3 is TGTGCCACCAGTGCAGGGTATAGCAATCAGCCCCAGCATTTT. Translated, it gives CATSAGYSNQPQHF.

The chain is built from TRBV18 and TRBJ1-5; D not resolved. Per the germline V gene, CDR1 is KGHSH and CDR2 is LQKENI. The CDR3 sequence is 16 residues long. The germline V and J ends were trimmed by 8 bases and 3 bases, with 20 bases remaining between them. The CDR3 DNA is TGTGCCAGCCCCCCTCGGGCGGTTTCCCCCAATCAGCCCCAGCATTTT. Translated, it gives CASPPRAVSPNQPQHF. The full variable domain, with the rest looked up from reference TRBV18 and TRBJ1-5, is NAGVMQNPRHLVRRRGQEARLRCSPMKGHSHVYWYRQLPEEGLKFMVYLQKENIIDESGMPKERFSAEFPKEGPSILRIQQVVRGDSAAYFCASPPRAVSPNQPQHFGDGTRLSIL.

The V gene is TRBV9, the J gene TRBJ2-1; D unresolved. The germline V and J ends were trimmed by 0 bases and 10 bases, with 11 bases remaining between them. Germline CDR1 and CDR2: SGDLS and YYNGEE. The CDR3 length is 13 residues. The CDR3: CASSVVTAGEQFF. DNA for the CDR3: TGTGCCAGCAGCGTAGTTACGGCAGGCGAGCAGTTCTTC.

This chain uses TRBV12-3 or TRBV12-4 with TRBJ2-5; 7 bases fit TRBD1. The CDR3 sequence is 15 residues long. The V and J ends lost 4 bases and 1 base, in that order; junction bases with no gene match: 6. The DNA for the CDR3 is TGTGCCAGCAGTTCTTGGACAGGCCGCCAAGAGACCCAGTACTTC. Its protein is CASSSWTGRQETQYF.

This clonotype was recorded once. J is TRBJ2-1 and V is TRBV27, with a weak D call TRBD2 (6 bases). CDR1 and CDR2 (germline): MNHEY, SMNVEV (reference sequence). The CDR3 consists of 14 residues. V dropped 6 bases and J dropped 6 bases, with 15 bases sitting between them. This CDR3 is CASRTRESLNEQFF. CDR3 coding DNA: TGTGCCAGCAGGACTAGGGAATCTCTCAATGAGCAGTTCTTC.

The V call is TRBV20-1, the J call TRBJ1-4; D remains ambiguous. The CDR3 covers 15 residues. Germline values: CDR1 DFQATT, CDR2 SNEGSKA (reference sequence). V lost 3 bases, J lost 3 bases, and 14 bases lay in between. This chain's CDR3 is CSASFEAAANEKLFF. CDR3 bases: TGCAGTGCTAGTTTTGAGGCAGCGGCTAATGAAAAACTGTTTTTT.

This chain connects TRBV9 to TRBJ1-2; D unresolved. Germline CDR1 SGDLS, CDR2 YYNGEE. The CDR3 spans 14 residues. V was trimmed by 6 bases and J by 3 bases, leaving 15 bases between them. The CDR3 spells CASTKNTGDYGYTF. DNA of the CDR3: TGTGCCAGCACCAAAAACACGGGTGACTATGGCTACACCTTC.

The chain carries TRBV20-1 and TRBJ2-7; 7 bases are a match to TRBD2. Trimming cost V 3 bases and J 2 bases; bases outside gene matches: 7. Germline V gene data show CDR1 as DFQATT and CDR2 as SNEGSKA (reference sequence). The CDR3 runs 14 residues. CDR3: CSARRASGAYEQYF. In DNA, the CDR3 is TGCAGTGCTAGGAGGGCCAGCGGGGCCTACGAGCAGTACTTC.

This chain uses TRBV14 with TRBJ1-1; D gene uncertain. The germline V and J ends were trimmed by 5 bases and 6 bases, with 19 bases remaining between them. CDR1 and CDR2 from the germline V gene are SGHDN and FVKESK. The length of the CDR3 is 15 residues. The CDR3 protein is CASSSTDGGGAEAFF. The CDR3 nucleotides are TGTGCCAGCAGCTCAACCGACGGAGGAGGAGCTGAAGCTTTCTTT. The variable domain in full, completed from reference TRBV14 and TRBJ1-1, reads EAGVTQFPSHSVIEKGQTVTLRCDPISGHDNLYWYRRVMGKEIKFLLHFVKESKQDESGMPNNRFLAERTGGTYSTLKVQPAELEDSGVYFCASSSTDGGGAEAFFGQGTRLTVV.

The chain employs TRBV7-2 and TRBJ2-7, with 8 bases aligning to TRBD1. The germline CDR1 and CDR2 sequences are SGHTA and FQGNSA. V lost 5 bases to trimming and J lost 4 bases; unmatched junction nucleotides: 7. The CDR3 consists of 14 residues. CDR3 DNA: TGTGCCAGCAGCCAAGACAGGGGAGGATACGAGCAGTACTTC. Its translation is CASSQDRGGYEQYF.

This chain connects TRBV6-5 to TRBJ2-7, with unresolved D. This CDR3 comprises 13 residues. Germline V lookup: CDR1 MNHEY, CDR2 SVGAGI. V was shortened by 6 bases and J by 3 bases, with 12 bases between the two germline ends. CDR3 nucleotides: TGTGCCAGCAGCCAAGTGCCCCACTACGAGCAGTACTTC. This encodes CASSQVPHYEQYF.

The CDR3 loop reads CASSEPTSGSYTGELFF. The CDR3 DNA is TGTGCCAGCAGTGAGCCGACTAGCGGGAGTTATACCGGGGAGCTGTTTTTT. The rearrangement uses TRBV2 and TRBJ2-2, with TRBD2 matching 12 bases. This CDR3 spans 17 amino acids. J gave up 5 bases and V 3 bases, and 7 bases lay outside the gene matches. Looked up from germline, CDR1 is SNHLY and CDR2 is FYNNEI.